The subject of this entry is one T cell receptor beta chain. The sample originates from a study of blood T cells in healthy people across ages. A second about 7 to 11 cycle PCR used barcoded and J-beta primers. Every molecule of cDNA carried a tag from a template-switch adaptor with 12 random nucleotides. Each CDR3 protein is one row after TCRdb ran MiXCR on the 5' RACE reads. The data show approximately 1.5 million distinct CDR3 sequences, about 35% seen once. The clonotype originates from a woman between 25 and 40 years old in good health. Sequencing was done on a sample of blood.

The CDR3 reads CASSDFLGKDTQYF. The CDR3 DNA follows: TGCGCCAGCAGCGACTTCCTGGGGAAAGATACGCAGTATTTT. The chain is built from TRBV5-1 and TRBJ2-3; D not certain. Trimming cost V 4 bases and J 5 bases, with 14 bases left between them. Germline CDR1 and CDR2: SGHRS and YFSETQ. The CDR3 sequence is 14 residues long.